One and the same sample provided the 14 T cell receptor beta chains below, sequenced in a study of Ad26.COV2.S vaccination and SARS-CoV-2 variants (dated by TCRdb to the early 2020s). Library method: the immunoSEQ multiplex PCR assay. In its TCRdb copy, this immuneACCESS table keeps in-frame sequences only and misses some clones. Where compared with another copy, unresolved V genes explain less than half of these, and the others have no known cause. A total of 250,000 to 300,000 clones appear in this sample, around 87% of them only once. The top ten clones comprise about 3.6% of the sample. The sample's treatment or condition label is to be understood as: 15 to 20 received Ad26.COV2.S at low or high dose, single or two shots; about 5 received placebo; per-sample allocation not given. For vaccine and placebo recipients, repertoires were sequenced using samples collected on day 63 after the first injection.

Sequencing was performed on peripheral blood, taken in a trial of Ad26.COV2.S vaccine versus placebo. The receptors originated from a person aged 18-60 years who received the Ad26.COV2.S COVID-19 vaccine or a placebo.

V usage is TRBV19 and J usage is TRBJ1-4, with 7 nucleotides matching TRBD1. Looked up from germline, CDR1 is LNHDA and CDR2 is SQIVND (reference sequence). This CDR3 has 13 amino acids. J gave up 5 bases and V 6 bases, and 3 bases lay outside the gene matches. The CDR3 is CASSGQVNEKLFF. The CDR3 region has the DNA TGTGCCAGTAGCGGACAGGTGAATGAAAAACTGTTTTTT.

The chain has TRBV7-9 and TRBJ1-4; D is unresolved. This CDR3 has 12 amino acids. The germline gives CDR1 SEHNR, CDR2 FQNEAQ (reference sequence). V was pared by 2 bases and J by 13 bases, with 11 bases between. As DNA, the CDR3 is TGTGCCAGCAGCTTATGGAATGAGGGACTGTTTTTT. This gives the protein CASSLWNEGLFF.

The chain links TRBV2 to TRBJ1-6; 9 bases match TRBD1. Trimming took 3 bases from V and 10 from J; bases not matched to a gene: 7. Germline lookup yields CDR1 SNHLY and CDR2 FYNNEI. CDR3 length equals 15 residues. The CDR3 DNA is TGTGCCAGCAGTGACCAGGGACAGGGCGCGTCACCCCTCCACTTT. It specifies CASSDQGQGASPLHF.

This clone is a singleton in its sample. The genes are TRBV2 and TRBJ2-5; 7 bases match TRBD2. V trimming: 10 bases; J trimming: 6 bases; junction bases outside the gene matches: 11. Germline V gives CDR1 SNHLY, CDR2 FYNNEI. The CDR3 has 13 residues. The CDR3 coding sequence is TGTGCCACGTCACCGGGCGGGAGAAAGACCCAGTACTTC. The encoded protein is CATSPGGRKTQYF.

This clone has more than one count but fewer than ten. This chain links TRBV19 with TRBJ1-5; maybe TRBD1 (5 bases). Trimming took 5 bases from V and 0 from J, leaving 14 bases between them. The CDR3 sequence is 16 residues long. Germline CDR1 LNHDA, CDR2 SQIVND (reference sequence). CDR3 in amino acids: CASSPRGGDSNQPQHF. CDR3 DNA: TGTGCCAGTAGTCCAAGGGGAGGAGATAGCAATCAGCCCCAGCATTTT.

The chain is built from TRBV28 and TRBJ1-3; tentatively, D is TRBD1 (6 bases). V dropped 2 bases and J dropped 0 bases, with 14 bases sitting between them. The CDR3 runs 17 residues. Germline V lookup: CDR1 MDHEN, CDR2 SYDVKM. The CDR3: CASSLGGRLSSGNTIYF. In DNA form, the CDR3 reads TGTGCCAGCAGTTTAGGGGGCAGGCTTAGCTCTGGAAACACCATATATTTT.

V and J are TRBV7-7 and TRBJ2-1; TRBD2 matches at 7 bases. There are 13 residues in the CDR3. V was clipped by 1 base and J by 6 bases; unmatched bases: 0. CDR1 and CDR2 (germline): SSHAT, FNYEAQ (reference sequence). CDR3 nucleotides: TGTGCCAGCAGCTTAGGGACTAGCAATGAGCAGTTCTTC. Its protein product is CASSLGTSNEQFF.

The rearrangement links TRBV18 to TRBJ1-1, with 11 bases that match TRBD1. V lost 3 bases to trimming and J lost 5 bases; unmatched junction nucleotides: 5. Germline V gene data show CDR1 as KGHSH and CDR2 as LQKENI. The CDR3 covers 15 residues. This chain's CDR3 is CASSPVGTGGTEAFF. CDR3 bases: TGTGCCAGCTCACCCGTCGGGACAGGGGGGACTGAAGCTTTCTTT.

CDR3 in amino acids: CASSYSAAKSYEQYF. DNA of the CDR3: TGTGCCAGCAGTTACTCGGCGGCGAAATCCTACGAGCAGTACTTC. This rearrangement joins TRBV6-5 to TRBJ2-7; no definite D call. Trimming cost V 0 bases and J 1 base, with 10 bases left between them. The CDR3 spans 15 residues. CDR1 and CDR2 from the germline V gene are MNHEY and SVGAGI.

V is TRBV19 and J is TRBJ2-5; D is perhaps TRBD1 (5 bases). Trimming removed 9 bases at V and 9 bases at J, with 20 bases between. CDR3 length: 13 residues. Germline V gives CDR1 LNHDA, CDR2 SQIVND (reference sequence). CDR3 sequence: CASRVSPKGAQYF. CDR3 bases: TGTGCCAGCAGGGTGTCGCCCAAAGGGGCCCAGTACTTC.

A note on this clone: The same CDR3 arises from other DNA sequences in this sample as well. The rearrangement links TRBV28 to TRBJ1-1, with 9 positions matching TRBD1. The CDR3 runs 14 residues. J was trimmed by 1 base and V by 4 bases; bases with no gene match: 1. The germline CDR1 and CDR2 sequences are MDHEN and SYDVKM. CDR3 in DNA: TGTGCCAGCAGTTCGGGACAGGGGAACACTGAAGCTTTCTTT. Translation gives CASSSGQGNTEAFF.

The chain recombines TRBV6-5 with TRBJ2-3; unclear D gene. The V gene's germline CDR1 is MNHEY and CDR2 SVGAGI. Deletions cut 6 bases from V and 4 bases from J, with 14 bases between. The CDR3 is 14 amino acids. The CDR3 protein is CASSRDRTADTQYF. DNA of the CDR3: TGTGCCAGCAGCCGCGATAGGACGGCAGATACGCAGTATTTT.

The CDR3 is CASSYQGTLGPQHF. The CDR3 DNA follows: TGTGCCAGCAGTTACCAAGGGACCTTGGGTCCCCAGCATTTT. V gene TRBV6-2 or TRBV6-3 combines with J gene TRBJ1-5; D is perhaps TRBD1 (5 bases). This CDR3 has 14 residues. The germline CDR1 and CDR2 sequences are MNHEY and SVGEGT. Between the trimmed V and J ends, which lost 2 bases and 10 bases, there was a span of 15 bases.

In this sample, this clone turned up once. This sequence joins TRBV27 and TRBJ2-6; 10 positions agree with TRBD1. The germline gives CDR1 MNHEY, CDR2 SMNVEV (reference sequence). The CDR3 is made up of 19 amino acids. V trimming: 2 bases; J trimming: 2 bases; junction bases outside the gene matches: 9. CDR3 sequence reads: CASSLRVGQGGPGANVLTF. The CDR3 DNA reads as TGTGCCAGCAGTTTAAGGGTCGGACAGGGGGGTCCTGGGGCCAACGTCCTGACTTTC.